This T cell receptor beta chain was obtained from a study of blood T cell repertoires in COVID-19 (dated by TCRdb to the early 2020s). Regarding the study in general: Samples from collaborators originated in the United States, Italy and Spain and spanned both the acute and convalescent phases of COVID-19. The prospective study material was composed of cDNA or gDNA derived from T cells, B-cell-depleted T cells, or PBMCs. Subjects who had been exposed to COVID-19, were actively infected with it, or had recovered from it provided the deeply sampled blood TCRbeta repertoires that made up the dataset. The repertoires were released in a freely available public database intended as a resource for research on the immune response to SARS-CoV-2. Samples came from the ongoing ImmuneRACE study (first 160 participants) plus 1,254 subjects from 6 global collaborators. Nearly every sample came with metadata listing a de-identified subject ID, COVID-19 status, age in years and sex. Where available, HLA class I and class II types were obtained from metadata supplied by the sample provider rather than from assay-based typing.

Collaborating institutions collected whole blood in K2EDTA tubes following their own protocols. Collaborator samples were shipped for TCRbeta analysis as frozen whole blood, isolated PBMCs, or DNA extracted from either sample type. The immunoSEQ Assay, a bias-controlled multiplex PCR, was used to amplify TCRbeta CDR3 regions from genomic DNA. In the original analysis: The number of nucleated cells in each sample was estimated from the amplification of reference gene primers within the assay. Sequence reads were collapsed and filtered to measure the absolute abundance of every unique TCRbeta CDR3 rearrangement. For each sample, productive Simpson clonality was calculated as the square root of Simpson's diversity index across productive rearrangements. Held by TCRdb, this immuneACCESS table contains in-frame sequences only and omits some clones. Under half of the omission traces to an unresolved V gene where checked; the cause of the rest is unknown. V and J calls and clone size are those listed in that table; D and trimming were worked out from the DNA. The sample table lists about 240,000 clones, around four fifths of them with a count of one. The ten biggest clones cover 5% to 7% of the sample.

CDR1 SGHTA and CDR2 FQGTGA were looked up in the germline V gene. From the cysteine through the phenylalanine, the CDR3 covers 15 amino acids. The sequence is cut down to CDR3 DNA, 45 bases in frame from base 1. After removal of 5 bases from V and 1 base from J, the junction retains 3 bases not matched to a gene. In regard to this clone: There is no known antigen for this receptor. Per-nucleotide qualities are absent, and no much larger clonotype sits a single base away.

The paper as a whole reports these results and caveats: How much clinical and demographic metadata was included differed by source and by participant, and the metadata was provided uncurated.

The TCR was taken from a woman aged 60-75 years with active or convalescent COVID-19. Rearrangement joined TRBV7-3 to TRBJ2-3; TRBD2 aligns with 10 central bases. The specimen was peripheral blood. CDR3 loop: CASSTTSGGTDTQYF. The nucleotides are TGTGCCAGCAGCACAACTAGCGGGGGCACAGATACGCAGTATTTT.